The sequence of this T cell receptor beta chain was determined in a study of blood T cell repertoires in COVID-19. Study-level background: Sites in the United States, Italy and Spain provided acute and convalescent COVID-19 samples. Nucleic acid was either cDNA or gDNA, and it came from T cells, B-cell-depleted T cells, or PBMCs.

Study members were between roughly 18 and 89 years old and lived in about two dozen US regions. Trimming left V 4 bases short and J 2 bases short, with 14 bases between. This CDR3 has 15 residues. CDR1 is SGHTA, CDR2 FQGNSA, per germline. Generated by immunoSEQ multiplex PCR, the TCRdb table keeps only in-frame clones and is missing some. The sample holds fewer than 250,000 clones, approximately 84% seen once. Sequencing was performed on PBMCs or T cells enriched from blood (not recorded which). The receptor's source is a woman aged 25 to 39 who had recovered from COVID-19. This sequence joins TRBV7-2 and TRBJ2-5, with a tentative D call TRBD1 (6 bases). The CDR3 region has the DNA TGTGCCAGCAGCTCTCGCAGGGGCCCTCAAGAGACCCAGTACTTC. This encodes CASSSRRGPQETQYF.